The present T cell receptor (beta chain) was sequenced within a study of CD8 T cells in Susac syndrome (dated 2019 in TCRdb). Looking at the study overall: Of the Susac syndrome patients who were sequenced, more than five had clinically active disease and eight or nine were in clinical remission. Whether CD8+ T cell activation and differentiation in Susac syndrome was antigen driven was tested using repertoire sequencing. At blood withdrawal, Susac syndrome patients were therapy-naive, treated with corticosteroids (with IVIg additionally given to some), or treated with IVIg alone.

On the study overall, not on this receptor specifically: No clonal expansion was detected in the CD4+ T cell repertoire of Susac syndrome patients. The number of individuals in the TCR sequencing and HLA analysis was acknowledged as relatively small.

The CDR3, cysteine through phenylalanine, is 16 amino acids long. Only the CDR3 region is kept as DNA, spanning 48 bases read in frame from base 1. Here V drops 7 bases and J drops 4 bases, and the junction holds 10 bases not matched to any gene. The germline V gene supplies CDR1 SGHRS and CDR2 YFSETQ. RNA was extracted using the RNeasy kit, and about 0.45 to 1 microgram was reverse transcribed with random hexamers. The immunoSEQ multiplex PCR assay, which covers 54 Vbeta and 13 Jbeta segments, was used to amplify TCR beta CDR3 regions. PCR amplification bias was corrected using a synthetic template baseline for primer optimization and computational correction. Per the authors' processing: Reads were annotated to V, D and J genes according to IMGT and were analyzed with immunoSEQ Analyzer, with only productive sequences retained. To calculate clonality, Shannon entropy was normalized by log2 of the number of productive unique sequences and then subtracted from one. For each patient and control, public and private clones were evaluated among the 100 most prevalent clones. Clones were defined as Susac-specific if absent from the healthy and MS cohorts, from over a thousand published viral clones and from other ImmuneACCESS disease sequences. TCRdb reprocessing: public reads trimmed at Q25 with fastp, clones called with MiXCR, in-frame beta chains kept. All rows with the same CDR3 protein become a single entry with the most common DNA and genes. These V and J calls derive from TCRdb rather than the authors' analysis. The sample table records about 190,000 distinct CDR3 sequences; 90% to 95% of these occur just once. The leading ten clones occupy approximately 0.086% of the sample.

Peripheral blood CD8+ and CD4+ T cells from healthy donors, Susac syndrome patients and multiple sclerosis patients were profiled by high-throughput TCR beta sequencing. Susac syndrome patients met recently defined diagnostic criteria for definite or probable disease. Bulk CD8+ and CD4+ T cells were purified by magnetic negative isolation, while CD8+ TEMRA cells were enriched using FACS. Blood was drawn into EDTA tubes, processed within 24 hours, and PBMCs were isolated by density gradient centrifugation. PBMCs destined for TCR sequencing were cryopreserved in liquid nitrogen and later thawed in a 37 °C water bath. The sorted or isolated CD4+, CD8+ and CD8+ TEMRA cells had a purity of 90% or higher. About this clonotype: Its antigen specificity is not known. Per-base qualities were not stored, and no clone one base away is much larger.

The sequence was obtained from a human donor with Susac syndrome. The sequencing sample was made of CD4+ T cells from PBMCs. The chain employs TRBV5-1 and TRBJ2-1, and TRBD2 matches 11 of the central bases. The DNA is TGCGCCAGCTACAAAGCCGGGACTAGCGGATACAATGAGCAGTTCTTC. Its product reads: CASYKAGTSGYNEQFF. The entire variable domain, with the stretches around the CDR3 drawn from the reference TRBV5-1 and TRBJ2-1 proteins, is KAGVTQTPRYLIKTRGQQVTLSCSPISGHRSVSWYQQTPGQGLQFLFEYFSETQRNKGNFPGRFSGRQFSNSRSEMNVSTLELGDSALYLCASYKAGTSGYNEQFFGPGTRLTVL.